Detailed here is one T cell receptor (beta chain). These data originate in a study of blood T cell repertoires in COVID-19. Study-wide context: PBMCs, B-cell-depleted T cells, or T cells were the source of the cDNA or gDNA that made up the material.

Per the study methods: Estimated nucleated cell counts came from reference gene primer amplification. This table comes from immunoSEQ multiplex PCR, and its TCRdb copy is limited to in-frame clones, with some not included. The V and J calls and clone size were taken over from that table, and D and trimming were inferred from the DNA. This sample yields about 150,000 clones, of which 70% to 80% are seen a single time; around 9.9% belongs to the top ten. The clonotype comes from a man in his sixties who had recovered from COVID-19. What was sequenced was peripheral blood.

Here the CDR3 reads CASSPAGGASGNTIYF. The CDR3 DNA reads as TGTGCCAGCTCACCAGCAGGGGGAGCCTCTGGAAACACCATATATTTT. The chain joins TRBV18 to TRBJ1-3, with 7 bases fitting TRBD1. Germline CDR1 is KGHSH and CDR2 is LQKENI. This CDR3 is 16 amino acids long. V was pared by 2 bases and J by 0 bases, with 4 bases of the junction left unmatched.